The 29 T cell receptor beta chains below come from one sample, sequenced in a study of T cells in Graves' hyperthyroidism and ophthalmopathy. RNA transcripts gave rise to amplified TCR beta CDR3 regions. HTBI primers were used for first-round RT-PCR of the TCR CDR3. TCRdb re-analysed the multiplex PCR reads in MiXCR, keeping a single row per CDR3 protein. The data show roughly 300,000 distinct CDR3 sequences, 21% seen once. Sample: blood. The receptors were sampled from a woman between 45 and 60 years old with Graves' hyperthyroidism.

V is TRBV6-1 and J is TRBJ1-3; D unresolved. This CDR3 has 13 amino acids. The V and J ends lost 11 bases and 10 bases respectively, with 21 bases between them. The V gene's germline CDR1 is MNHNS and CDR2 SASEGT. CDR3 in amino acids: CALSGRQEKTIYF. The CDR3 DNA follows: TGTGCCCTGTCAGGACGGCAGGAAAAAACCATATATTTT.

Note on this clonotype: At one end, the junction sequence differs from germline, possibly due to a read error. The chain employs TRBV7-8 and TRBJ2-1; TRBD1 agrees at 7 bases. CDR1 and CDR2 from the germline V gene are SGHVS and FQNEAQ. This CDR3 comprises 18 residues. The CDR3 nucleotides read TGCGCCAGCAGCTTAGCCATCACCCGGGACAGAGCCTACAATGAGCAGTTCTTC. As protein: CASSLAITRDRAYNEQFF.

This clonotype has a handful of counts. This chain uses TRBV11-2 with TRBJ2-2, with a weak D call TRBD1 (5 bases). From germline, CDR1 is SGHAT and CDR2 FQNNGV. The CDR3 runs to 16 residues. Trimming left V 3 bases short and J 6 bases short, with 17 bases between. CDR3 region: CASSFLPPGLPGELFF. DNA for the CDR3: TGTGCCAGCAGCTTCCTACCTCCAGGGTTGCCCGGGGAGCTGTTTTTT.

This sequence joins TRBV5-1 and TRBJ1-1; D is unclear. This CDR3 region has 15 residues. Trimming removed 0 bases at V and 3 bases at J, with 12 bases between. Germline V gene data show CDR1 as SGHRS and CDR2 as YFSETQ. CDR3 coding DNA: TGCGCCAGCAGCTTGGGTGTTTTGTCGTACACTGAAGCTTTCTTT. This sequence encodes CASSLGVLSYTEAFF.

This clonotype has at least ten counts. The gene calls are TRBV4-2 and TRBJ2-7; 8 nucleotides align to TRBD2. Germline-derived CDR1 and CDR2 are LGHNA and YNFKEQ. The CDR3 is 15 residues long. V lost 3 bases, J lost 3 bases, and 7 bases stayed unmatched. CDR3 residues: CASSQATGTSYEQYF. In DNA form, the CDR3 reads TGTGCCAGCAGCCAGGCAACCGGGACTAGCTACGAGCAGTACTTC.

This chain connects TRBV6-1 to TRBJ2-3, with 11 positions matching TRBD2. The CDR3 is 16 residues long. V shed 6 bases and J 7 bases; nucleotides not matched to a gene: 12. In germline, CDR1 is MNHNS, CDR2 SASEGT. The CDR3 spells CASSQHGLAGGNTQYF. The DNA for the CDR3 is TGTGCCAGCAGCCAACACGGACTAGCGGGCGGGAATACGCAGTATTTT.

This rearrangement joins TRBV5-4 to TRBJ2-5, with 14 bases that match TRBD2. Germline V gives CDR1 SGHNT, CDR2 YYREEE (reference sequence). The CDR3 consists of 16 residues. V was pared by 5 bases and J by 1 base, with 4 bases of the junction left unmatched. CDR3 bases: TGTGCCAGCAGTCGCGGGACTAGCGGGGGCCAAGAGACCCAGTACTTC. It codes for CASSRGTSGGQETQYF.

As to this clonotype: This could be a read error, since a much larger clone is one nucleotide away. The CDR3 DNA sequence: TGTGCCAACGACCGGGGGACGCGCGAAGAGCAGTACTTC. Its protein is CANDRGTREEQYF. The V and J genes are TRBV6-1 and TRBJ2-7; perhaps TRBD2 as D (6 bases). V was trimmed by 10 bases and J by 7 bases, leaving 20 bases between them. CDR1 MNHNS and CDR2 SASEGT come from the germline V gene. This CDR3 has 13 amino acids.

The chain has TRBV29-1 and TRBJ2-7, with D possibly matching TRBD1 (6 bases). Germline values: CDR1 SQVTM, CDR2 ANQGSEA. The V end lost 5 bases, the J end lost 4 bases, and 18 bases lay between the germline ends. The CDR3 contains 14 residues. CDR3 amino acids: CSVLTYRESYEQYF. The CDR3 DNA sequence: TGCAGCGTTCTAACATACAGGGAGTCGTACGAGCAGTACTTC.

This clonotype has just a few counts. The CDR3 DNA sequence: TGTGCCAGCAGCCCCCCAGGGACAGAGACCCAGTACTTC. This sequence encodes CASSPPGTETQYF. The rearrangement links TRBV6-1 to TRBJ2-5; D assignment may be TRBD1 or TRBD2 (5 bases each). Between the trimmed V and J ends, which lost 6 bases and 4 bases, there was a span of 12 bases. Germline CDR1 and CDR2: MNHNS and SASEGT. The CDR3 covers 13 residues.

In its sample, this clonotype was seen many times. This chain connects TRBV2 to TRBJ2-7, with 8 bases fitting TRBD1. Germline CDR1 and CDR2: SNHLY and FYNNEI. The CDR3 consists of 16 residues. V was pared by 2 bases and J by 4 bases, with 10 bases of the junction left unmatched. The CDR3 DNA reads TGTGCCAGCAGTGAACGGAGGACAGGGCATCGGTACGAGCAGTACTTC. This sequence encodes CASSERRTGHRYEQYF.

This clonotype was counted at least ten times. V is TRBV2 and J is TRBJ2-5; 8 nucleotides match TRBD2. Germline V gene lookup returns CDR1 SNHLY and CDR2 FYNNEI. The CDR3 contains 17 residues. The V segment lost 7 bases and the J segment 4 bases; nucleotides outside the gene matches: 17. The CDR3, as DNA: TGTGCCAGCAAGTTTCTATCGGGAGGGCTGGAGAGAGAGACCCAGTACTTC. Its protein product is CASKFLSGGLERETQYF.

This clonotype was found a few times. V gene TRBV5-1 combines with J gene TRBJ1-1, with 10 bases identical to TRBD1. Trimming took 4 bases from V and 8 from J; bases not matched to a gene: 5. Germline values: CDR1 SGHRS, CDR2 YFSETQ. The CDR3 consists of 13 residues. CDR3 sequence: CASSEGTGVEAFF. The CDR3 DNA sequence: TGCGCCAGCAGCGAGGGGACAGGGGTCGAAGCTTTCTTT.

This clonotype was observed a few times. The V and J genes are TRBV29-1 and TRBJ2-3; D gene unclear. Per the germline V gene, CDR1 is SQVTM and CDR2 is ANQGSEA. The CDR3 has 12 residues. The germline V and J ends were trimmed by 2 bases and 1 base, with 4 bases remaining between them. CDR3 residues: CSVELGTDTQYF. DNA for the CDR3: TGCAGCGTTGAACTGGGCACAGATACGCAGTATTTT.

In its sample, this clonotype was seen many times. V is TRBV5-1 and J is TRBJ1-1, with D possibly being TRBD1 (5 bases). V shed 2 bases and J shed 1 base, with 12 bases lying between them. CDR1 is SGHRS and CDR2 is YFSETQ in the germline V gene. The CDR3 contains 15 residues. DNA for the CDR3: TGCGCCAGCAGCTTTTCGACAGCTAGGAACACTGAAGCTTTCTTT. Its translation is CASSFSTARNTEAFF.

This clonotype has ten or more counts. The chain is built from TRBV5-5 and TRBJ2-1; the D is unclear. The CDR3 has 12 amino acids. Trimming shortened V by 1 base and J by 7 bases, and 6 bases separated the two germline ends. Germline-derived CDR1 and CDR2 are SGHKS and YYEKEE (reference sequence). CDR3 bases: TGTGCCAGCAGCTTGTTTTCAAATGAGCAGTTCTTC. Residues: CASSLFSNEQFF.

This clonotype was seen only a few times. V is TRBV6-6 and J is TRBJ2-7, with D unclear. Per the germline V gene, CDR1 is MNHNY and CDR2 is SVGAGI (reference sequence). The CDR3 is made up of 13 amino acids. With 2 bases removed from V and 3 bases from J, the gap between germline ends came to 8 bases. The CDR3 reads CASSYQTRYEQYF. For the CDR3, the DNA is TGTGCCAGCAGTTACCAAACACGCTACGAGCAGTACTTC.

This clonotype showed up many times. This chain connects TRBV7-2 to TRBJ2-2; 9 positions agree with TRBD1. The ends lost 3 bases at V and 0 bases at J; junction bases unmatched: 2. This CDR3 comprises 16 residues. Germline values: CDR1 SGHTA, CDR2 FQGNSA. The CDR3 nucleotides read TGTGCCAGCAGCTTCGGGACAGGGACGAACACCGGGGAGCTGTTTTTT. This translates into CASSFGTGTNTGELFF.

The chain is built from TRBV6-1 and TRBJ2-1, with 7 bases aligning to TRBD2. Germline-derived CDR1 and CDR2 are MNHNS and SASEGT. V shed 5 bases and J 6 bases; nucleotides not matched to a gene: 13. This CDR3 is built from 16 residues. The DNA of the CDR3 is TGTGCCAGCAGTCCCAACCTGAGCGGGGTCGGCAATGAGCAGTTCTTC. It codes for CASSPNLSGVGNEQFF.

This clonotype occurred a few times. The J gene is TRBJ2-2, the V gene TRBV11-2; 8 nucleotides line up with TRBD2. This CDR3 has 15 residues. Germline values: CDR1 SGHAT, CDR2 FQNNGV. The trim removed 3 bases at V and 4 bases at J, leaving 4 bases unmatched. The CDR3 bases are TGTGCCAGCAGCTTGGGCGGGAGGAGCACCGGGGAGCTGTTTTTT. Translation gives CASSLGGRSTGELFF.

The chain has TRBV3-1 and TRBJ1-5, with D unresolved. CDR1 LGHDT and CDR2 YNNKEL come from the germline V gene (reference sequence). The CDR3 runs 14 residues. Deletions cut 1 base from V and 4 bases from J, with 8 bases between. DNA for the CDR3: TGTGCCAGCAGCCAAGGACTCATTAATCAGCCCCAGCATTTT. This translates into CASSQGLINQPQHF.

This clonotype came up a few times. The V gene is TRBV5-1, the J gene TRBJ2-1; 7 nucleotides agree with TRBD2. The CDR3 covers 15 residues. Losses at the gene ends were 0 bases for V and 9 bases for J; bases not matched to a gene: 9. Germline CDR1 reads SGHRS; CDR2 reads YFSETQ. The CDR3 sequence: CASSLEGLVFGEQFF. Here the CDR3 DNA reads TGCGCCAGCAGCTTGGAAGGACTAGTCTTCGGTGAGCAGTTCTTC. Combining the CDR3 with reference TRBV5-1 and TRBJ2-1 gives the whole variable domain KAGVTQTPRYLIKTRGQQVTLSCSPISGHRSVSWYQQTPGQGLQFLFEYFSETQRNKGNFPGRFSGRQFSNSRSEMNVSTLELGDSALYLCASSLEGLVFGEQFFGPGTRLTVL.

In its sample, this clonotype was seen many times. V and J are TRBV7-8 and TRBJ2-2; unclear D gene. The CDR3 is made up of 13 amino acids. Germline V CDR1 and CDR2: SGHVS, FQNEAQ. Trimming removed 1 base at V and 6 bases at J, with 6 bases between. CDR3 loop: CASSLGSSGELFF. CDR3 coding DNA: TGTGCCAGCAGCTTAGGTTCATCCGGGGAGCTGTTTTTT.

V and J are TRBV11-1 and TRBJ2-1, with a weak D call TRBD1 (6 bases). This CDR3 contains 16 residues. With 1 base removed from V and 6 bases from J, the gap between germline ends came to 16 bases. Germline CDR1 is SGHAT and CDR2 is FQDESV (reference sequence). As DNA, the CDR3 is TGTGCCAGCAGCTTAGTAGGCCAGGGGTTATCCAATGAGCAGTTCTTC. It yields the protein CASSLVGQGLSNEQFF.

This clonotype came up many times. One end of the junction does not line up with germline, which may come from a read error. The chain recombines TRBV7-6 with TRBJ1-1, with D hard to call. Germline CDR1 SGHVS, CDR2 FNYEAQ. CDR3 length: 11 amino acids. The DNA for the CDR3 is TGTGCCCGCAGCCGGTACACTGAAGCTTTCTTT. Protein product: CARSRYTEAFF.

The chain employs TRBV28 and TRBJ1-4; the match to TRBD1 covers 8 bases. Looked up from germline, CDR1 is MDHEN and CDR2 is SYDVKM. The length of the CDR3 is 15 residues. V lost 5 bases to trimming and J lost 8 bases; unmatched junction nucleotides: 10. CDR3 sequence (DNA): TGTGCCAGCAGTCTACCCACAGGGGGGGCGGAAAAACTGTTTTTT. Translated, it gives CASSLPTGGAEKLFF. Drawing the rest from reference TRBV28 and TRBJ1-4, the complete variable domain is DVKVTQSSRYLVKRTGEKVFLECVQDMDHENMFWYRQDPGLGLRLIYFSYDVKMKEKGDIPEGYSVSREKKERFSLILESASTNQTSMYLCASSLPTGGAEKLFFGSGTQLSVL.

CDR3 sequence (DNA): TGTGCCAGCCAAAGACAGAACACCGGGGAGCTGTTTTTT. Residues: CASQRQNTGELFF. This chain uses TRBV2 with TRBJ2-2; D unclear. V was trimmed by 8 bases and J by 1 base, leaving 8 bases between them. The length of the CDR3 is 13 residues. Germline V lookup: CDR1 SNHLY, CDR2 FYNNEI.

Many counts were recorded for this clonotype. The chain recombines TRBV28 with TRBJ2-1; possible D gene TRBD1, 5 bases. Per germline, CDR1 MDHEN and CDR2 SYDVKM. Trimming left V 6 bases short and J 5 bases short, with 23 bases between. The CDR3 length is 17 residues. CDR3 residues: CASSTTIDSYPNNEQFF. The CDR3 DNA is TGTGCCAGCAGCACAACCATTGACAGTTACCCTAACAATGAGCAGTTCTTC.

The chain combines TRBV6-2 or TRBV6-3 with TRBJ1-4, with 8 bases identical to TRBD1. Trimming at V came to 6 bases and at J to 8 bases, leaving 8 bases not matched to a gene. This CDR3 spans 14 amino acids. Germline CDR1 is MNHEY and CDR2 is SVGEGT. CDR3 coding DNA: TGTGCCAGCAGCCTCTGGGACAGGAGCGAAAAACTGTTTTTT. It yields the protein CASSLWDRSEKLFF.